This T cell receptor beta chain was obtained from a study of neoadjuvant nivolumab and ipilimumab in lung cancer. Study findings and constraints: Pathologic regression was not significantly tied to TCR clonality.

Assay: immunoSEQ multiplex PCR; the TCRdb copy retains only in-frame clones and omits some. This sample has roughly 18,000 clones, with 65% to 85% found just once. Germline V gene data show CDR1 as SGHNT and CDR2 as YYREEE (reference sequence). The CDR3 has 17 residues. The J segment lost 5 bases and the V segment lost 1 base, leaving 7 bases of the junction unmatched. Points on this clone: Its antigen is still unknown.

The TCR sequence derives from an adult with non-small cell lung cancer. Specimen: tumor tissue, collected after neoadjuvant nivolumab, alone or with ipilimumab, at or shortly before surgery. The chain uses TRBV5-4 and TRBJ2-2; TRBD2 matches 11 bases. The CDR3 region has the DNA TGTGCCAGCAGCTTGAGCGTAGCGGGGGGGCCTACCGGGGAGCTGTTTTTT. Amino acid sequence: CASSLSVAGGPTGELFF.